This T cell receptor beta chain was obtained from a study of shared T cell receptors in the human thymus. Produced via immunoSEQ multiplex PCR; TCRdb's table is partial and in-frame only. The sample holds 640,000 or so clones; about 89% are singletons and the top ten take over 0.008%. V dropped 5 bases and J dropped 0; count of bases not matched to a gene: 16. There are 19 residues in the CDR3. From germline, CDR1 is LNHNV and CDR2 YYDKDF (reference sequence). In addition, the sample was reused for a study of human thymus T cells. Per that paper: Corrective surgery for congenital heart defects was being performed on the healthy Finnish infants who were the donors. From resections taken during corrective heart surgery, the thymus tissue was obtained. Related research described strongly overlapping thymic repertoires in unrelated people.

The chain is built from TRBV15 and TRBJ1-5; 7 bases agree with TRBD1. Material: thymocytes. The TCR originated in a boy younger than two with a congenital heart defect. Written as DNA, the CDR3 is TGTGCCACCAGCTCGTCCGACAGGGATTATTCTAATAGCAATCAGCCCCAGCATTTT. Amino acid sequence: CATSSSDRDYSNSNQPQHF.